Presented here are 20 T cell receptor beta chains from one specimen sequenced in a study of technical replicates of blood from a handful of donors. Sequencing used immunoSEQ multiplex PCR; TCRdb keeps in-frame clones, though not all of them. The data contain about 70,000 clones, approximately 97% of them seen just once; the ten biggest clones take up roughly 0.21%. The sequenced sample was T cells isolated from PBMCs. These receptors were obtained from a human donor in good health.

This chain uses TRBV7-2 with TRBJ2-2, with 10 bases that match TRBD1. Germline V gives CDR1 SGHTA, CDR2 FQGNSA. The CDR3 loop spans 13 amino acids. The ends lost 10 bases at V and 6 bases at J; junction bases unmatched: 5. Here the CDR3 reads CANPGQGSGELFF. As DNA, the CDR3 is TGTGCCAACCCGGGACAGGGGTCCGGGGAGCTGTTTTTT.

V usage is TRBV23-1 and J usage is TRBJ2-6, with D maybe TRBD1 (5 bases). TRBV23-1 is reported as an ORF; its role is uncertain. The CDR3 length is 16 residues. Trimming removed 6 bases from V and 0 bases from J, with 12 bases in between. The CDR3 DNA reads TGCGCCAGCAGCACCGACAGTATCTCTGGGGCCAACGTCCTGACTTTC. This sequence encodes CASSTDSISGANVLTF.

This chain uses TRBV5-1 with TRBJ2-2; D possibly corresponds to TRBD2 (6 bases). The CDR3 length is 14 residues. Trimming pared 4 bases from V and 4 bases from J, leaving 11 bases between. CDR1 is SGHRS and CDR2 is YFSETQ in the germline V gene. Here the CDR3 DNA reads TGCGCCAGCAGCCCCCAGGGACTCACCGGGGAGCTGTTTTTT. Amino acids: CASSPQGLTGELFF.

This chain links TRBV29-1 with TRBJ2-3; the D gene is possibly TRBD2 (7 bases). This CDR3 has 13 amino acids. The V and J ends lost 5 bases and 2 bases respectively, with 11 bases between them. Germline CDR1 is SQVTM and CDR2 is ANQGSEA. DNA of the CDR3: TGCAGCGTTAAGGGGGGGAACACAGATACGCAGTATTTT. Protein: CSVKGGNTDTQYF.

The chain employs TRBV11-2 and TRBJ2-1; 7 bases match TRBD2. Trimming took 7 bases from V and 7 from J; bases not matched to a gene: 13. This CDR3 has 15 residues. Germline V gene data show CDR1 as SGHAT and CDR2 as FQNNGV. CDR3 region: CASTQGAGVINEQFF. The DNA for the CDR3 is TGTGCCAGCACCCAAGGGGCGGGAGTGATTAATGAGCAGTTCTTC.

The chain joins TRBV30 to TRBJ2-7; TRBD2 is a possible D gene (6 bases). V dropped 3 bases and J dropped 2 bases, with 14 bases sitting between them. The length of the CDR3 is 14 residues. Per the germline V gene, CDR1 is GTSNPN and CDR2 is SVGIG (reference sequence). CDR3 amino acids: CAWRIQGGTYEQYF. The CDR3 region has the DNA TGTGCCTGGAGAATCCAGGGAGGAACCTACGAGCAGTACTTC.

CDR3 residues: CASSPFIAPGTGANVLTF. Here the CDR3 DNA reads TGTGCCAGCAGCCCTTTTATCGCTCCAGGGACTGGGGCCAACGTCCTGACTTTC. V gene TRBV27 combines with J gene TRBJ2-6, with a weak D call TRBD1 (5 bases). V gave up 6 bases and J gave up 2 bases, with 20 bases separating them. The germline V gene has CDR1 MNHEY and CDR2 SMNVEV (reference sequence). CDR3 length: 18 amino acids.

V is TRBV5-1 and J is TRBJ2-2; 8 nucleotides line up with TRBD1. The CDR3 sequence is 17 residues long. V was pared by 1 base and J by 4 bases, with 9 bases of the junction left unmatched. Germline assignment: CDR1 SGHRS and CDR2 YFSETQ. CDR3 sequence: CASSLSGQGESTGELFF. In DNA, the CDR3 is TGCGCCAGCAGCTTGAGCGGACAGGGAGAGTCCACCGGGGAGCTGTTTTTT. The full variable domain, in which reference TRBV5-1 and TRBJ2-2 provide the parts outside the CDR3, is KAGVTQTPRYLIKTRGQQVTLSCSPISGHRSVSWYQQTPGQGLQFLFEYFSETQRNKGNFPGRFSGRQFSNSRSEMNVSTLELGDSALYLCASSLSGQGESTGELFFGEGSRLTVL.

The V and J genes are TRBV28 and TRBJ2-1; a possible D gene is TRBD1 (6 bases). With 6 bases removed from V and 3 bases from J, the gap between germline ends came to 12 bases. CDR1 MDHEN and CDR2 SYDVKM come from the germline V gene. The length of the CDR3 is 14 residues. In DNA, the CDR3 is TGTGCCAGCAGCCTGACAGGAAACTACAATGAGCAGTTCTTC. This gives the protein CASSLTGNYNEQFF.

The gene calls are TRBV6-5 and TRBJ2-1; 7 bases match TRBD1. Germline-derived CDR1 and CDR2 are MNHEY and SVGAGI. CDR3 length equals 16 residues. V lost 2 bases to trimming and J lost 3 bases; unmatched junction nucleotides: 7. Here the CDR3 reads CASSYDWAGGYNEQFF. CDR3 nucleotide sequence: TGTGCCAGCAGTTACGATTGGGCAGGGGGCTACAATGAGCAGTTCTTC.

This clone was seen more than once but under ten times. This sequence joins TRBV5-4 and TRBJ2-7; possibly TRBD2 for D (6 bases). Germline CDR1 reads SGHNT; CDR2 reads YYREEE (reference sequence). Trimming removed 3 bases from V and 5 bases from J, with 15 bases in between. The CDR3 extends over 14 amino acids. CDR3 bases: TGTGCCAGCAGCTCTACCGGGAGTGTCGACGAGCAGTACTTC. Translation: CASSSTGSVDEQYF.

The chain combines TRBV9 with TRBJ1-5; 12 nucleotides align to TRBD1. There are 15 residues in the CDR3. Germline trimming cut 3 bases from V and 6 bases from J; bases unmatched to any gene: 4. Germline V gives CDR1 SGDLS, CDR2 YYNGEE. The CDR3 protein is CASSAGQGASQPQHF. For the CDR3, the DNA is TGTGCCAGCAGCGCGGGACAGGGGGCGAGTCAGCCCCAGCATTTT.

The chain recombines TRBV4-1 with TRBJ1-5, with no clear D. This CDR3 region has 15 residues. The germline V gene encodes CDR1 MGHRA and CDR2 YSYEKL. V was trimmed by 1 base and J by 8 bases, leaving 15 bases between them. Written as DNA, the CDR3 is TGCGCCAGCAGCCAAGTCGGCCTTCCAGCGGAGCCCCAGCATTTT. Translating it yields CASSQVGLPAEPQHF.

This clone appeared once. The chain combines TRBV7-9 with TRBJ1-1; 8 bases line up with TRBD1. The junction had 9 bases not matched to a gene; V was cut back by 6 bases and J by 0 bases. CDR1 is SEHNR, CDR2 FQNEAQ, per germline (reference sequence). This CDR3 has 16 residues. Here the CDR3 reads CASREWTGSMNTEAFF. The CDR3 region has the DNA TGTGCCAGCAGGGAATGGACAGGGAGTATGAACACTGAAGCTTTCTTT.

The chain is built from TRBV7-6 and TRBJ1-1; D ambiguous. Trimming took off 0 bases at V and 5 bases at J, with 10 bases between the two ends. In germline, CDR1 is SGHVS, CDR2 FNYEAQ. This CDR3 comprises 14 residues. The CDR3 DNA sequence: TGTGCCAGCAGCTTAGCAATGCTCGGTACTGAAGCTTTCTTT. It codes for CASSLAMLGTEAFF.

The chain couples TRBV6-5 to TRBJ1-4; D is unclear. The CDR3 spans 14 residues. V lost 0 bases, J lost 3 bases, and 5 bases lay in between. CDR1 is MNHEY, CDR2 SVGAGI, per germline. The CDR3 protein is CASSYSRANEKLFF. The CDR3 DNA is TGTGCCAGCAGTTACTCGAGGGCTAATGAAAAACTGTTTTTT.

The chain uses TRBV5-6 and TRBJ1-1, with D uncertain. This CDR3 is built from 13 residues. V gave up 5 bases and J gave up 6 bases, with 14 bases separating them. Germline V lookup: CDR1 SGHDT, CDR2 YYEEEE. CDR3 sequence reads: CASSLPLSAEAFF. In DNA form, the CDR3 reads TGTGCCAGCAGTCTCCCCTTGTCAGCTGAAGCTTTCTTT.

The V and J genes are TRBV2 and TRBJ2-7; TRBD2 matches 8 bases. Trimming cost V 7 bases and J 8 bases; bases outside gene matches: 16. Germline V CDR1 and CDR2: SNHLY, FYNNEI. The CDR3 covers 15 residues. For the CDR3, the DNA is TGTGCCAGCATATCTGACGGGAGGGCCTCAGGGAAGCAGTACTTC. This translates into CASISDGRASGKQYF. Supplemented by reference TRBV2 and TRBJ2-7, the full variable domain reads EPEVTQTPSHQVTQMGQEVILRCVPISNHLYFYWYRQILGQKVEFLVSFYNNEISEKSEIFDDQFSVERPDGSNFTLKIRSTKLEDSAMYFCASISDGRASGKQYFGPGTRLTVT.

DNA of the CDR3: TGTGCCAGCAGCCCTTCCGGGACAGGGGGCTCTGGCTACACCTTC. This codes for CASSPSGTGGSGYTF. The rearrangement joins TRBV6-1 to TRBJ1-2; 12 nucleotides match TRBD1. J gave up 7 bases and V 6 bases, and 9 bases lay outside the gene matches. The CDR3 runs to 15 residues. Germline lookup yields CDR1 MNHNS and CDR2 SASEGT.

The rearrangement links TRBV5-5 to TRBJ2-5, with 8 bases identical to TRBD2. The CDR3 loop spans 15 amino acids. The trim removed 1 base at V and 5 bases at J, leaving 7 bases unmatched. Germline V gives CDR1 SGHKS, CDR2 YYEKEE (reference sequence). CDR3 amino acids: CASSLFAGGGETQYF. DNA of the CDR3: TGTGCCAGCAGCTTGTTTGCGGGAGGTGGTGAGACCCAGTACTTC.